This T cell receptor (beta chain) was obtained from a study of T cells in Graves' hyperthyroidism and ophthalmopathy. The CDR3 consists of 13 residues. Unmatched junction bases numbered 0, after V lost 0 bases and J lost 5 bases. Germline V gene data show CDR1 as GTSNPN and CDR2 as SVGIG (reference sequence). Newly diagnosed hyperthyroidism, duration under 2 months, in patients aged 18 to 65. Clinical symptoms, serum thyroxine, TRAb, thyroid ultrasound and orbital computed tomography informed diagnoses. Amplification yielded TCR beta CDR3 regions, with RNA transcripts as the source. The TCR CDR3 first-round RT-PCR relied on the HTBI primer set. TCRdb reprocessed the multiplex PCR reads via MiXCR and lists one record per CDR3 protein. The data show a few hundred thousand distinct CDR3 sequences, about 18% seen once.

The rearrangement links TRBV30 to TRBJ1-4; 7 positions match TRBD1. The specimen sequenced was blood. This receptor was obtained from a man aged 35 to 55 with Graves' hyperthyroidism. The CDR3 nucleotides read TGTGCCTGGAGTGTACAGGGGAATGAAAAACTGTTTTTT. Protein sequence: CAWSVQGNEKLFF.